The clone carrying this T cell receptor (beta chain) showed up just once. Its matching antigen is unknown. CDR3 length: 13 residues. Germline values: CDR1 MRHNA, CDR2 SNTAGT. Trimming took off 6 bases at V and 5 bases at J, with 10 bases between the two ends. Following 10 days of culture, CD4+ T cells were isolated. Confirmation by PCR established that the person had SARS-CoV-2 infection between March and December 2020. Every participant took two doses of the BNT162b2 or mRNA-1273 vaccine. These data belong to a study of vaccination effects on CD4 cells after COVID-19. TCRdb's table, derived via immunoSEQ multiplex PCR, lists solely in-frame clones and lacks some. The sample lists about 34,000 clones, 75% occurring once.

Sequenced material: CD4+ T cells from PBMCs cultured without peptide, taken after COVID-19 vaccination. V is TRBV6-4 and J is TRBJ2-2; maybe TRBD2 (5 bases). The source is a human donor who had a prior SARS-CoV-2 infection. The CDR3 here is CASSPDLTGELFF. The CDR3 DNA reads TGTGCCAGCAGCCCGGACTTAACCGGGGAGCTGTTTTTT.